This TCR beta chain was identified in a study of T cell responses to AZD1222 COVID-19 vaccine. The study, taken as a whole, reports: There were repertoire samples only from the period after the peak T cell response. When two AZD1222 doses had been given, Spike-specific TCR breadth and depth rose.

On this clone itself: Its matching antigen is unknown.

The protocol was immunoSEQ multiplex PCR, while the TCRdb copy is restricted to in-frame clones and leaves out a portion. This sample yields over 120,000 clones, of which 90% to 95% are seen a single time; around 12% belongs to the top ten. The junction had 10 bases not matched to a gene; V was cut back by 2 bases and J by 4 bases. CDR1 is MNHNY, CDR2 SVGAGI, per germline (reference sequence). The CDR3 totals 16 residues. The chain employs TRBV6-6 and TRBJ1-2; 7 bases are shared with TRBD1. Sequenced material: peripheral blood, taken after recovery from COVID-19. The sequence came from an adult who had recovered from COVID-19. The CDR3 region has the DNA TGTGCCAGCAGTTACCCGACAGGGCCATTCCCCTATGGCTACACCTTC. Translation gives CASSYPTGPFPYGYTF.